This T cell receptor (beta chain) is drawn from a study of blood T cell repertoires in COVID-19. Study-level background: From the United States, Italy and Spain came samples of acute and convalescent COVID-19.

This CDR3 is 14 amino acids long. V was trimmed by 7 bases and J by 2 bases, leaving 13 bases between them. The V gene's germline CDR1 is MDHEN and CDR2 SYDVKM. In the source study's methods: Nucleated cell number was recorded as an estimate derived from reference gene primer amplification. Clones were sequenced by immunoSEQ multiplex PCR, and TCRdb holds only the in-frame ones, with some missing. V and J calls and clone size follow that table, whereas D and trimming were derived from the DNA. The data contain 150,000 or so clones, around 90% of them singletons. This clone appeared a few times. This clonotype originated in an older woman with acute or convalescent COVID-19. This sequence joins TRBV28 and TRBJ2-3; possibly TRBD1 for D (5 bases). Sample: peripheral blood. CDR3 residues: CASTDKAFTDTQYF. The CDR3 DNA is TGTGCCAGCACGGACAAGGCCTTCACAGATACGCAGTATTTT.